Shown below are 17 T cell receptor beta chains from a single sample sequenced in a study of blood T cell repertoires in COVID-19. TCRdb's table, derived via immunoSEQ multiplex PCR, lists solely in-frame clones and lacks some. The sample has about 140,000 clones; approximately 84% are singletons. Sample: PBMCs or T cells enriched from blood (not recorded which). These receptors came from a woman in her fifties or sixties with acute COVID-19.

This clone showed up just a few times. The rearrangement uses TRBV28 and TRBJ1-2, with 11 bases lining up with TRBD1. With 6 bases clipped from V and 3 bases from J, the junction kept 9 bases outside the gene matches. Germline lookup yields CDR1 MDHEN and CDR2 SYDVKM. The CDR3 covers 16 residues. The DNA of the CDR3 is TGTGCCAGCAGGGCAGGACAGGGGGCGAGTTACTATGGCTACACCTTC. Amino acid sequence: CASRAGQGASYYGYTF.

V usage is TRBV2 and J usage is TRBJ1-6; unclear D gene. The CDR3 consists of 14 residues. The V end was cut by 4 bases, the J end by 6 bases, with 10 bases between. The germline V gene has CDR1 SNHLY and CDR2 FYNNEI. This CDR3 is CASSVQLVNSPLHF. As DNA, the CDR3 is TGTGCCAGCAGTGTCCAACTAGTTAATTCACCCCTCCACTTT.

The genes are TRBV5-4 and TRBJ2-7, with D maybe TRBD2 (6 bases). Germline V gene lookup returns CDR1 SGHNT and CDR2 YYREEE (reference sequence). The CDR3 has 14 residues. V was trimmed by 3 bases and J by 2 bases, leaving 12 bases between them. CDR3 DNA sequence: TGTGCCAGCAGCTATTATCTAGCGCCCTACGAGCAGTACTTC. This codes for CASSYYLAPYEQYF. Together with reference TRBV5-4 and TRBJ2-7, the CDR3 gives the full variable domain: ETGVTQSPTHLIKTRGQQVTLRCSSQSGHNTVSWYQQALGQGPQFIFQYYREEENGRGNFPPRFSGLQFPNYSSELNVNALELDDSALYLCASSYYLAPYEQYFGPGTRLTVT.

The V and J genes are TRBV1 and TRBJ2-7; the table names TRBD2, a call not compared with the DNA. TRBV1 is termed a pseudogene. This CDR3 is 16 amino acids long. The CDR3 protein is CTSSQEWVRSRYEQYF. In DNA form, the CDR3 reads TGCACCAGCAGCCAAGAATGGGTGAGGTCTAGATACGAGCAGTACTTC.

This chain links TRBV4-3 with TRBJ2-3; D is perhaps TRBD1 (5 bases). In germline, CDR1 is LGHNA, CDR2 YSLEER. CDR3 length: 17 residues. V lost 0 bases and J 4 bases, leaving 17 bases between the germline ends. The CDR3 here is CASSQEWAGSGPDTQYF. CDR3 coding DNA: TGCGCCAGCAGCCAAGAATGGGCAGGGTCGGGTCCAGATACGCAGTATTTT.

The J gene is TRBJ2-7, the V gene TRBV6-6; tentative D call: TRBD2 (5 bases). V shed 0 bases and J shed 2 bases, with 14 bases lying between them. This CDR3 is built from 16 residues. Germline CDR1 and CDR2: MNHNY and SVGAGI (reference sequence). The DNA of the CDR3 is TGTGCCAGCAGTTACTCCACCCAGCGGATCCCCTACGAGCAGTACTTC. Protein sequence: CASSYSTQRIPYEQYF.

This clone has only a few counts. The genes are TRBV11-2 and TRBJ2-5, with D unclear. This CDR3 region has 11 residues. V dropped 6 bases and J dropped 7 bases, with 9 bases sitting between them. The germline gives CDR1 SGHAT, CDR2 FQNNGV. This CDR3 is CASSFAGTQYF. The CDR3 nucleotides are TGTGCCAGCAGTTTCGCAGGGACCCAGTACTTC.

The chain carries TRBV5-1 and TRBJ2-5; 11 bases align to TRBD1. Looked up from germline, CDR1 is SGHRS and CDR2 is YFSETQ. V lost 2 bases, J lost 4 bases, and 7 bases stayed unmatched. The CDR3 is made up of 16 amino acids. CDR3 DNA: TGCGCCAGCAGCTTTAGGACAGGGGGCAAGGGAGAGACCCAGTACTTC. This translates into CASSFRTGGKGETQYF.

CDR3 in amino acids: CASRNRDSHGYTF. DNA for the CDR3: TGTGCCAGCAGGAACCGGGACAGCCATGGCTACACCTTC. The rearrangement links TRBV2 to TRBJ1-2; 7 nucleotides align to TRBD1. The length of the CDR3 is 13 residues. Germline-derived CDR1 and CDR2 are SNHLY and FYNNEI. J gave up 6 bases and V 6 bases, and 7 bases lay outside the gene matches.

The rearrangement joins TRBV13 to TRBJ2-2; 8 bases agree with TRBD2. The germline V gene has CDR1 PRHDT and CDR2 FYEKMQ (reference sequence). The CDR3 has 15 amino acids. Trimming at V came to 1 base and at J to 7 bases, leaving 5 bases not matched to a gene. In DNA, the CDR3 is TGTGCCAGCAGCTTAGCCGGACTAGCTGACGGGGAGCTGTTTTTT. It specifies CASSLAGLADGELFF.

This chain connects TRBV6-1 to TRBJ2-7; 7 bases fit TRBD1. The V gene's germline CDR1 is MNHNS and CDR2 SASEGT. The CDR3 sequence is 15 residues long. V gave up 2 bases and J gave up 2 bases; unmatched junction bases: 6. CDR3 DNA: TGTGCCAGCAGTGAACAGACAGGGTGGCCCTACGAGCAGTACTTC. Protein: CASSEQTGWPYEQYF.

The chain uses TRBV24-1 and TRBJ2-3; the D gene is possibly TRBD2 (5 bases). The CDR3 consists of 15 residues. V gave up 5 bases and J gave up 0 bases, with 11 bases separating them. Germline-derived CDR1 and CDR2 are KGHDR and SFDVKD. The CDR3 DNA reads TGTGCCACCAGTGCCGGAGGTTTTAGCACAGATACGCAGTATTTT. It codes for CATSAGGFSTDTQYF.

This clone has just a few counts. The chain links TRBV6-5 to TRBJ1-2; TRBD1 matches at 11 bases. J gave up 8 bases and V 5 bases, and 4 bases lay outside the gene matches. CDR3 length: 13 residues. Germline values: CDR1 MNHEY, CDR2 SVGAGI. CDR3 nucleotides: TGTGCCAGCAGTCCCTGGACAGGGGGCGGCTACACCTTC. Amino acids: CASSPWTGGGYTF.

J is TRBJ1-5 and V is TRBV2; 7 bases fit TRBD1. In germline, CDR1 is SNHLY, CDR2 FYNNEI. This CDR3 is built from 13 residues. The junction had 2 bases not matched to a gene; V was cut back by 8 bases and J by 1 base. The DNA for the CDR3 is TGTGCCAGCGACAGGGCGAGCAATCAGCCCCAGCATTTT. It specifies CASDRASNQPQHF.

V usage is TRBV5-1 and J usage is TRBJ1-2; D ambiguous. The V gene's germline CDR1 is SGHRS and CDR2 YFSETQ. The CDR3 sequence is 14 residues long. Trimming took off 0 bases at V and 4 bases at J, with 10 bases between the two ends. DNA of the CDR3: TGCGCCAGCAGCTTGGGGCCGTCCTCCTATGGCTACACCTTC. It translates to CASSLGPSSYGYTF.

Here the CDR3 reads CASSVGSSGNTIYF. DNA for the CDR3: TGTGCCAGCAGCGTAGGCAGTTCGGGAAACACCATATATTTT. The chain uses TRBV9 and TRBJ1-3; D is unresolved. The germline CDR1 and CDR2 sequences are SGDLS and YYNGEE. Trimming took 0 bases from V and 4 from J, leaving 8 bases between them. The CDR3 contains 14 residues.

V gene TRBV19 combines with J gene TRBJ2-7, with 9 nucleotides matching TRBD1. Germline V CDR1 and CDR2: LNHDA, SQIVND (reference sequence). This CDR3 comprises 12 residues. Trimming removed 9 bases from V and 4 bases from J; junction bases left unmatched: 4. CDR3 sequence (DNA): TGTGCCAGCGGACAGGGGAGTTACGAGCAGTACTTC. This translates into CASGQGSYEQYF.